A single sample is the source of the 10 T cell receptor beta chains below, sequenced in a study of response to subunit inactivated influenza vaccine. TCRdb ran MiXCR on the RT-PCR reads and lists one entry per CDR3 protein. The sample includes 450,000 to 500,000 distinct CDR3 sequences, about a tenth of them seen just once. This specimen consisted of PBMCs from blood, obtained more than 35 days after vaccination. These receptors all stem from a man in his fifties or sixties who received an inactivated influenza vaccine.

At least ten counts were recorded for this clonotype. The J gene is TRBJ2-7, the V gene TRBV7-9, with 9 bases that match TRBD1. The CDR3 is 15 amino acids. Unmatched junction bases numbered 4, after V lost 0 bases and J lost 4 bases. Germline V gives CDR1 SEHNR, CDR2 FQNEAQ (reference sequence). Written as DNA, the CDR3 is TGTGCCAGCAGCTTAGCGGGACAGGGAACATACGAGCAGTACTTC. Protein sequence: CASSLAGQGTYEQYF.

Many counts were recorded for this clonotype. The CDR3 sequence is CASRTGPRTEAFF. The CDR3 DNA sequence: TGTGCCAGCAGAACGGGGCCTCGCACTGAAGCTTTCTTT. The chain carries TRBV6-1 and TRBJ1-1; possible D gene TRBD1, 5 bases. The germline CDR1 and CDR2 sequences are MNHNS and SASEGT. V lost 6 bases to trimming and J lost 4 bases, with 12 bases between them. This CDR3 spans 13 amino acids.

There are many counts of this clonotype. This rearrangement joins TRBV7-2 to TRBJ2-1; weak D call: TRBD2 (6 bases). CDR3 length: 15 amino acids. V was clipped by 0 bases and J by 8 bases, with 14 bases between them. In germline, CDR1 is SGHTA, CDR2 FQGNSA. CDR3 in DNA: TGTGCCAGCAGCTTAGCGCGGGCGGGACGGGATGAGCAGTTCTTC. This codes for CASSLARAGRDEQFF.

The V call is TRBV3-1, the J call TRBJ2-1; D gene uncertain. The germline CDR1 and CDR2 sequences are LGHDT and YNNKEL (reference sequence). The CDR3 has 12 residues. Trimming shortened V by 4 bases and J by 8 bases, and 9 bases separated the two germline ends. For the CDR3, the DNA is TGTGCCAGCAGCCCCTATGGCGATGAGCAGTTCTTC. Protein: CASSPYGDEQFF.

The table lists this clonotype with a few counts. V gene TRBV7-2 combines with J gene TRBJ1-1; no clear D. Germline V CDR1 and CDR2: SGHTA, FQGNSA. This CDR3 spans 14 amino acids. With 0 bases removed from V and 8 bases from J, the gap between germline ends came to 13 bases. Here the CDR3 DNA reads TGTGCCAGCAGCTTAGCGGTTAGGGAAACCGAAGCTTTCTTT. Translated, it gives CASSLAVRETEAFF.

The table lists this clonotype with a few counts. DNA of the CDR3: TGTGCCAGCAGCCCGCGGGACAGGGATCGGGTGATCTATGGCTACACCTTC. Amino acids: CASSPRDRDRVIYGYTF. This chain links TRBV13 with TRBJ1-2, with 9 positions matching TRBD1. V was clipped by 5 bases and J by 4 bases; unmatched bases: 14. The length of the CDR3 is 17 residues. Germline V lookup: CDR1 PRHDT, CDR2 FYEKMQ (reference sequence).

Many counts were recorded for this clonotype. This chain connects TRBV5-5 to TRBJ2-1, with 9 bases aligning to TRBD2. The CDR3 runs to 16 residues. Trimming removed 1 base from V and 4 bases from J; junction bases left unmatched: 6. The germline V gene encodes CDR1 SGHKS and CDR2 YYEKEE (reference sequence). In DNA form, the CDR3 reads TGTGCCAGCAGCTTGATCGCGGGGGGGCTTTACAATGAGCAGTTCTTC. It codes for CASSLIAGGLYNEQFF.

The V and J genes are TRBV7-2 and TRBJ2-2, with a possible D match to TRBD2 (5 bases). Between the trimmed V and J ends, which lost 2 bases and 1 base, there was a span of 8 bases. Germline-derived CDR1 and CDR2 are SGHTA and FQGNSA. CDR3 length: 15 amino acids. CDR3 residues: CASSLTSLNTGELFF. The CDR3, as DNA: TGTGCCAGCAGCTTAACTAGTCTGAACACCGGGGAGCTGTTTTTT.

The table lists this clonotype with many counts. The chain couples TRBV18 to TRBJ1-2; 10 bases align to TRBD1. V dropped 2 bases and J dropped 6; count of bases not matched to a gene: 9. The CDR3 runs 16 residues. CDR1 is KGHSH, CDR2 LQKENI, per germline. This chain's CDR3 is CASSPFTRDRGNGYTF. The CDR3 DNA is TGTGCCAGCTCACCATTCACCCGGGACAGGGGAAATGGCTACACCTTC. Together with reference TRBV18 and TRBJ1-2, the CDR3 gives the full variable domain: NAGVMQNPRHLVRRRGQEARLRCSPMKGHSHVYWYRQLPEEGLKFMVYLQKENIIDESGMPKERFSAEFPKEGPSILRIQQVVRGDSAAYFCASSPFTRDRGNGYTFGSGTRLTVV.

This chain joins TRBV4-3 and TRBJ2-5; no clear D gene. The CDR3 extends over 17 amino acids. Between the trimmed V and J ends, which lost 0 bases and 4 bases, there was a span of 18 bases. The germline V gene encodes CDR1 LGHNA and CDR2 YSLEER. The CDR3 sequence: CASSQELAGAGRETQYF. Here the CDR3 DNA reads TGCGCCAGCAGCCAAGAGTTAGCCGGAGCTGGAAGAGAGACCCAGTACTTC.